Sequencing of this TCR beta chain was carried out in a study of early T cells in non-severe SARS-CoV-2 infection. Attached unique molecular identifiers marked individual cDNA molecules. TCRdb re-derived calls from the 5' RACE reads in MiXCR, one entry per CDR3 protein. The data hold over 55,000 distinct CDR3 sequences, with roughly a tenth observed a single time. Overall study results and limits: VDJdb-based matching was biased toward anti-spike CD8 responses and missed private and CD4 specificities.

For this clonotype: Its antigen is still unknown.

With 4 bases clipped from V and 1 base from J, the junction kept 2 bases outside the gene matches. The CDR3 has 14 residues. Looked up from germline, CDR1 is SGDLS and CDR2 is YYNGEE. Source material: whole blood. The gene calls are TRBV9 and TRBJ2-5; 9 bases align to TRBD1. This receptor was obtained from an adult who was a healthcare worker with PCR-confirmed SARS-CoV-2 infection or an uninfected control (not recorded which). The CDR3 region is CASSPTGGQETQYF. DNA for the CDR3: TGTGCCAGCAGCCCGACAGGGGGCCAAGAGACCCAGTACTTC.